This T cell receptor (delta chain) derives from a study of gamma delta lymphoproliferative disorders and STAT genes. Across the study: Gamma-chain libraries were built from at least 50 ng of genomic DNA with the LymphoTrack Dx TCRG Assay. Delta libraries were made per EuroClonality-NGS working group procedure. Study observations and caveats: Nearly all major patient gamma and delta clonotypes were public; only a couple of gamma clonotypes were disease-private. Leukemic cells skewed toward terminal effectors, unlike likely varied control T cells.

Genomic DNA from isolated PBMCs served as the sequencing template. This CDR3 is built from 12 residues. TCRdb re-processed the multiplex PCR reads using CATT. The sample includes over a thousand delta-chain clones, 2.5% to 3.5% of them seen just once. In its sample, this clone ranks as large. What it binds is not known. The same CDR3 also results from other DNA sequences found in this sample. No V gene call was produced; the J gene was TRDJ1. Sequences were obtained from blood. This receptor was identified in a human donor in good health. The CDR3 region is CASLRMYDKLIF. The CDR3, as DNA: TGTGCCTCCCTCCGTATGTACGATAAACTCATCTTT.